This TCR beta chain was captured by sequencing in a study of CD8 T cells in Susac syndrome. CDR3 size: 15 residues. V was pared by 2 bases and J by 0 bases, with 5 bases between. RNA, at roughly 0.45 to 1 ug, was reverse transcribed with random hexamers. TCRdb itself ran the immunoSEQ multiplex PCR reads through MiXCR, one entry per CDR3 protein. The sample carries 92,000 or so distinct CDR3 sequences, about 96% recorded once. Sequencing was performed on CD8+ T cells from PBMCs. The receptor comes from a human donor with Susac syndrome. The chain uses TRBV12-3 or TRBV12-4 and TRBJ2-6; D is undetermined. Written as DNA, the CDR3 is TGTGCCAGCAGTTTATCTCCCTCTGGGGCCAACGTCCTGACTTTC. It yields the protein CASSLSPSGANVLTF.